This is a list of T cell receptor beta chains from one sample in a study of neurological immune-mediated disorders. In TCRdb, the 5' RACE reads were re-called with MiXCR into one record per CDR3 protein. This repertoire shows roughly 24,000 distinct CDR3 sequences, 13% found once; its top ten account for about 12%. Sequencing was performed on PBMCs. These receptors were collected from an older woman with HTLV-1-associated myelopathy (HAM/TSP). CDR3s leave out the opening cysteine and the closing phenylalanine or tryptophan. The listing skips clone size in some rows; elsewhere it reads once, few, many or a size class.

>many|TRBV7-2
ASSLVAGNNYGYT
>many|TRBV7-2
ASSLGGQF
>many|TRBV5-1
ASSLEGERTGNTIY
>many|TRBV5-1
ASSLGDFNTGELF
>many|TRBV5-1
ASSWGQGADTQY
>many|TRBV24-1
ATRDRAYNEQF
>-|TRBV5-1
ASNLVGFSYEQYFGPGTGELF
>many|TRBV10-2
ASSAGPPRQSNSPLH
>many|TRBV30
AWSEDRGSEAF
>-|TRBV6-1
ASSDGAGGPNEQF
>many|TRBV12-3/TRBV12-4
ASRAAGSGNTIY
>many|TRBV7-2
ASSLRQSNTEAF
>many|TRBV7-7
ASSPLAQETQY
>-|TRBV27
ASAPRGTGRVGYQETQY
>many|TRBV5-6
ASSTSGGARDTQY
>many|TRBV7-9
ASSLSVEQY
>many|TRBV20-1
SARGGRNTEAF
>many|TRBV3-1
ASSQDWSTDTQY
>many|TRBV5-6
ASSFHPKFLSSYNEQF
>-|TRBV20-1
SAKDSGMYNEQF
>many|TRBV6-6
ASSSGSYEQY
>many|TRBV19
ASSIAADNSPLH
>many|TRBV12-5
ASGVTGRPQH
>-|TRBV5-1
ASSSTGVYNSPLH
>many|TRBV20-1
SAASSGQSSYEQY